The 28 T cell receptor beta chains below were found in one sample sequenced in a study of radiation and T cells in renal cell carcinoma. Specified time point: blood 4 weeks post-SBRT, at nephrectomy. Treatment reported: 15 Gy SBRT to primary tumor, nephrectomy 4 weeks later. Here immunoSEQ multiplex PCR was the method, and the copy in TCRdb shows in-frame clones only, minus some. The sample yields around 78,000 clones, around 89% seen once. Here the sequenced sample was blood, taken from a patient whose treatment included radiotherapy and nephrectomy. All receptors come from a woman between 70 and 85 years old with renal cell carcinoma.

The gene calls are TRBV6-5 and TRBJ1-1; no reliable D call. Germline CDR1 MNHEY, CDR2 SVGAGI. The V gene lost 5 bases and the J gene lost 6 bases, with 13 bases spanning the gap. This CDR3 region has 13 residues. CDR3: CASSVKKDAEAFF. Written as DNA, the CDR3 is TGTGCCAGCAGTGTAAAGAAGGACGCTGAAGCTTTCTTT.

The chain recombines TRBV5-1 with TRBJ2-1; 7 nucleotides line up with TRBD1. Germline V gene data show CDR1 as SGHRS and CDR2 as YFSETQ. This CDR3 is built from 14 residues. J lost 8 bases, V lost 4 bases, and 9 bases had no gene match. The chain's CDR3 is CASSRQGVVDEQFF. The CDR3 bases are TGCGCCAGCAGCCGGCAGGGGGTTGTGGATGAGCAGTTCTTC. Drawing the rest from reference TRBV5-1 and TRBJ2-1, the complete variable domain is KAGVTQTPRYLIKTRGQQVTLSCSPISGHRSVSWYQQTPGQGLQFLFEYFSETQRNKGNFPGRFSGRQFSNSRSEMNVSTLELGDSALYLCASSRQGVVDEQFFGPGTRLTVL.

V is TRBV2 and J is TRBJ2-5; 10 bases agree with TRBD1. V was pared by 6 bases and J by 5 bases, with 9 bases of the junction left unmatched. This CDR3 has 15 residues. Germline values: CDR1 SNHLY, CDR2 FYNNEI. Here the CDR3 reads CASSRMTGGWETQYF. The DNA for the CDR3 is TGTGCCAGCAGCCGGATGACAGGGGGCTGGGAGACCCAGTACTTC.

The V gene is TRBV2, the J gene TRBJ2-5; 10 bases match TRBD1. The CDR3 sequence is 14 residues long. V was clipped by 7 bases and J by 3 bases; unmatched bases: 5. Germline CDR1 SNHLY, CDR2 FYNNEI. The CDR3 nucleotides read TGTGCCAGCAAGAGAGGACAGGGGGAAGAGACCCAGTACTTC. This gives the protein CASKRGQGEETQYF.

CDR3 coding DNA: TGTGCCAGCAGTTTGGGACAGGGCAAGTATGGCTACACCTTC. Residues: CASSLGQGKYGYTF. The chain joins TRBV28 to TRBJ1-2; 9 bases are a match to TRBD1. This CDR3 is built from 14 residues. The junction had 4 bases not matched to a gene; V was cut back by 3 bases and J by 5 bases. The germline V gene encodes CDR1 MDHEN and CDR2 SYDVKM.

The chain links TRBV6-1 to TRBJ1-5, with no clear D. CDR3 length: 15 residues. CDR1 and CDR2 (germline): MNHNS, SASEGT. V was shortened by 4 bases and J by 5 bases, with 15 bases between the two germline ends. CDR3 residues: CASSVSLGSYQPQHF. CDR3 bases: TGTGCCAGCAGTGTCAGCCTTGGTTCATATCAGCCCCAGCATTTT.

This chain links TRBV5-4 with TRBJ2-5; TRBD2 matches 7 bases. The V gene end was trimmed by 0 bases and the J gene end by 5 bases; junction bases not matched to a gene: 10. CDR1 and CDR2 (germline): SGHNT, YYREEE (reference sequence). CDR3 length: 16 residues. The CDR3 spells CASSLVSGLGLETQYF. The CDR3 DNA follows: TGTGCCAGCAGCTTGGTGTCTGGACTAGGGCTGGAGACCCAGTACTTC. Full variable domain (missing parts from reference TRBV5-4 and TRBJ2-5): ETGVTQSPTHLIKTRGQQVTLRCSSQSGHNTVSWYQQALGQGPQFIFQYYREEENGRGNFPPRFSGLQFPNYSSELNVNALELDDSALYLCASSLVSGLGLETQYFGPGTRLLVL.

This sequence joins TRBV9 and TRBJ2-7; D may be TRBD2 (6 bases). Germline V gene data show CDR1 as SGDLS and CDR2 as YYNGEE. The CDR3 length is 15 residues. V dropped 4 bases and J dropped 2 bases, with 16 bases sitting between them. CDR3 amino acids: CASSSGVSYPYEQYF. DNA of the CDR3: TGTGCCAGCAGCTCGGGGGTCAGCTATCCCTACGAGCAGTACTTC.

The V call is TRBV14, the J call TRBJ2-1; TRBD1 might be the D (5 bases). Germline V gene sequence: CDR1 SGHDN, CDR2 FVKESK. CDR3 length: 13 residues. V was clipped by 4 bases and J by 10 bases, with 14 bases between them. The CDR3 region has the DNA TGTGCCAGCAGCCCCAAAGGGGAAGCCGAGCAGTTCTTC. Its translation: CASSPKGEAEQFF. Based on the CDR3 plus reference TRBV14 and TRBJ2-1, the full variable domain is EAGVTQFPSHSVIEKGQTVTLRCDPISGHDNLYWYRRVMGKEIKFLLHFVKESKQDESGMPNNRFLAERTGGTYSTLKVQPAELEDSGVYFCASSPKGEAEQFFGPGTRLTVL.

V usage is TRBV27 and J usage is TRBJ2-1; D not resolved. Looked up from germline, CDR1 is MNHEY and CDR2 is SMNVEV (reference sequence). The CDR3 runs 13 residues. V lost 6 bases to trimming and J lost 8 bases, with 14 bases between them. CDR3 sequence (DNA): TGTGCCAGCAGCCTAACACGACGTCATGAGCAGTTCTTC. Its protein is CASSLTRRHEQFF.

The gene calls are TRBV6-1 and TRBJ1-6; D remains unclear. Germline lookup yields CDR1 MNHNS and CDR2 SASEGT. Trimming took 0 bases from V and 10 from J, leaving 10 bases between them. The CDR3 has 14 residues. The CDR3 protein is CASSEALGNSPLHF. Here the CDR3 DNA reads TGTGCCAGCAGTGAAGCGCTGGGAAACTCACCCCTCCACTTT.

The chain uses TRBV6-5 and TRBJ1-2; D gene uncertain. This CDR3 region has 13 residues. Trimming cost V 6 bases and J 4 bases, with 12 bases left between them. Germline lookup yields CDR1 MNHEY and CDR2 SVGAGI. This chain's CDR3 is CASRDGLIYGYTF. DNA for the CDR3: TGTGCCAGCAGGGACGGACTGATCTATGGCTACACCTTC.

The gene calls are TRBV15 and TRBJ1-2; no firm D call. Germline V lookup: CDR1 LNHNV, CDR2 YYDKDF (reference sequence). The CDR3 is 12 amino acids. V lost 4 bases, J lost 9 bases, and 12 bases lay in between. This CDR3 is CATSISMGSYTF. CDR3 DNA: TGTGCCACCAGCATTAGCATGGGTAGCTACACCTTC.

The V and J genes are TRBV19 and TRBJ2-7, with D tentatively TRBD1 (8 bases). Germline V gene data show CDR1 as LNHDA and CDR2 as SQIVND (reference sequence). V was cut by 7 bases and J by 4 bases, with 20 bases left in between. This CDR3 is 15 amino acids long. Written as DNA, the CDR3 is TGTGCCAGTACCCGGGGGGCAGGGGGCGCGTACGAGCAGTACTTC. Its translation: CASTRGAGGAYEQYF.

The V and J genes are TRBV28 and TRBJ1-1; D is unclear. The CDR3 totals 15 residues. With 2 bases removed from V and 3 bases from J, the gap between germline ends came to 13 bases. Germline assignment: CDR1 MDHEN and CDR2 SYDVKM. Written as DNA, the CDR3 is TGTGCCAGCAGTTTAGGGCCTTCGACTGACACTGAAGCTTTCTTT. Protein sequence: CASSLGPSTDTEAFF.

The CDR3 DNA reads as TGTGCCAGCTCACCTACGTTGGGAAATCAGCCCCAGCATTTT. Translation gives CASSPTLGNQPQHF. This chain joins TRBV18 and TRBJ1-5; D remains ambiguous. The CDR3 is made up of 14 amino acids. Trimming removed 3 bases from V and 4 bases from J, with 10 bases in between. Germline-derived CDR1 and CDR2 are KGHSH and LQKENI.

This clone came up a few times. The V gene is TRBV7-2, the J gene TRBJ1-2, with 10 bases identical to TRBD1. The CDR3 spans 15 residues. Germline V gene lookup returns CDR1 SGHTA and CDR2 FQGNSA. V lost 5 bases to trimming and J lost 8 bases; unmatched junction nucleotides: 11. DNA for the CDR3: TGTGCCAGCAGCCCCCAGGGACAGGGGAGGTTAGGCTACACCTTC. It encodes CASSPQGQGRLGYTF.

The CDR3 sequence is CASSSPQGGDNEQFF. CDR3 nucleotides: TGTGCCAGCAGTTCCCCCCAGGGGGGAGACAATGAGCAGTTCTTC. The chain carries TRBV28 and TRBJ2-1; TRBD1 might be the D (7 bases). CDR1 is MDHEN, CDR2 SYDVKM, per germline. With 4 bases removed from V and 5 bases from J, the gap between germline ends came to 15 bases. CDR3 length: 15 amino acids.

V is TRBV4-3 and J is TRBJ1-2, with a tentative D call TRBD1 (6 bases). The CDR3 runs 14 residues. V was shortened by 1 base and J by 7 bases, with 13 bases between the two germline ends. Germline V lookup: CDR1 LGHNA, CDR2 YSLEER. The CDR3 DNA follows: TGCGCCAGCAGCCAAGTTAACCAGGGGACTGGCTACACCTTC. It yields the protein CASSQVNQGTGYTF.

J is TRBJ2-7 and V is TRBV19; tentative D call: TRBD1 (6 bases). CDR1 is LNHDA and CDR2 is SQIVND in the germline V gene (reference sequence). The CDR3 contains 16 residues. V lost 0 bases and J 2 bases, leaving 14 bases between the germline ends. The CDR3 DNA is TGTGCCAGTAGTATAGATCATGGCAGGGGAACCTACGAGCAGTACTTC. Translation gives CASSIDHGRGTYEQYF.

J is TRBJ1-1 and V is TRBV5-4, with 7 bases lining up with TRBD1. V dropped 0 bases and J dropped 0; count of bases not matched to a gene: 5. The CDR3 runs 16 residues. Per the germline V gene, CDR1 is SGHNT and CDR2 is YYREEE (reference sequence). CDR3 sequence (DNA): TGTGCCAGCAGCTTGGGTCGAGGGGGCCTGAACACTGAAGCTTTCTTT. Translated, it gives CASSLGRGGLNTEAFF. The variable domain in full, with the rest retrieved from reference TRBV5-4 and TRBJ1-1, is ETGVTQSPTHLIKTRGQQVTLRCSSQSGHNTVSWYQQALGQGPQFIFQYYREEENGRGNFPPRFSGLQFPNYSSELNVNALELDDSALYLCASSLGRGGLNTEAFFGQGTRLTVV.

V and J are TRBV19 and TRBJ2-3, with 8 bases lining up with TRBD2. CDR1 and CDR2 (germline): LNHDA, SQIVND (reference sequence). This CDR3 comprises 16 residues. The V and J ends lost 5 bases and 5 bases, in that order; junction bases with no gene match: 12. In DNA, the CDR3 is TGTGCCAGTAGTTCAACTCCGGGGGGGCCCGGAGATACGCAGTATTTT. It is translated as CASSSTPGGPGDTQYF.

The chain couples TRBV28 to TRBJ1-4; TRBD1 agrees at 9 bases. V lost 2 bases to trimming and J lost 8 bases; unmatched junction nucleotides: 9. Germline values: CDR1 MDHEN, CDR2 SYDVKM. This CDR3 comprises 16 residues. CDR3 coding DNA: TGTGCCAGCAGTTTAAGCCCCGGGACAGGGTCCGAAAAACTGTTTTTT. Protein sequence: CASSLSPGTGSEKLFF. Full variable domain (rest looked up from reference TRBV28 and TRBJ1-4): DVKVTQSSRYLVKRTGEKVFLECVQDMDHENMFWYRQDPGLGLRLIYFSYDVKMKEKGDIPEGYSVSREKKERFSLILESASTNQTSMYLCASSLSPGTGSEKLFFGSGTQLSVL.

The CDR3: CASSDAIDGHNYGYTF. The CDR3 nucleotides are TGTGCCAGCAGCGATGCCATTGACGGCCATAACTATGGCTACACCTTC. The gene calls are TRBV9 and TRBJ1-2; D call uncertain. The germline gives CDR1 SGDLS, CDR2 YYNGEE. The CDR3 sequence is 16 residues long. Trimming took off 3 bases at V and 1 base at J, with 16 bases between the two ends.

This rearrangement joins TRBV9 to TRBJ1-2; D unresolved. The length of the CDR3 is 15 residues. Deletions cut 1 base from V and 10 bases from J, with 20 bases between. CDR1 is SGDLS and CDR2 is YYNGEE in the germline V gene. DNA of the CDR3: TGTGCCAGCAGCGTACTCGGCCTCGACATTTTTTCCTACACCTTC. This translates into CASSVLGLDIFSYTF.

CDR3 region: CASSANPSSGNTIYF. The CDR3 DNA follows: TGTGCCAGCAGCGCCAACCCATCTTCTGGAAACACCATATATTTT. J is TRBJ1-3 and V is TRBV7-6; D is uncertain. With 5 bases removed from V and 1 base from J, the gap between germline ends came to 12 bases. The CDR3 loop spans 15 amino acids. Germline values: CDR1 SGHVS, CDR2 FNYEAQ. Combining the CDR3 with reference TRBV7-6 and TRBJ1-3 gives the whole variable domain GAGVSQSPRYKVTKRGQDVALRCDPISGHVSLYWYRQALGQGPEFLTYFNYEAQQDKSGLPNDRFSAERPEGSISTLTIQRTEQRDSAMYRCASSANPSSGNTIYFGEGSWLTVV.

The chain employs TRBV4-1 and TRBJ1-2, with 7 positions matching TRBD1. Germline V gives CDR1 MGHRA, CDR2 YSYEKL. Unmatched junction bases numbered 13, after V lost 1 base and J lost 8 bases. The CDR3 has 16 amino acids. The CDR3 here is CASSQGEGTGAGGYTF. The CDR3 DNA reads TGCGCCAGCAGCCAAGGAGAGGGAACAGGGGCAGGCGGCTACACCTTC.

CDR3 sequence (DNA): TGTGCCTGGAGTGCAAGGGCGGCGTACAATGAGCAGTTCTTC. Its translation: CAWSARAAYNEQFF. This rearrangement joins TRBV30 to TRBJ2-1; D ambiguous. V lost 1 base to trimming and J lost 4 bases, with 11 bases between them. Germline lookup yields CDR1 GTSNPN and CDR2 SVGIG (reference sequence). CDR3 length: 14 amino acids.